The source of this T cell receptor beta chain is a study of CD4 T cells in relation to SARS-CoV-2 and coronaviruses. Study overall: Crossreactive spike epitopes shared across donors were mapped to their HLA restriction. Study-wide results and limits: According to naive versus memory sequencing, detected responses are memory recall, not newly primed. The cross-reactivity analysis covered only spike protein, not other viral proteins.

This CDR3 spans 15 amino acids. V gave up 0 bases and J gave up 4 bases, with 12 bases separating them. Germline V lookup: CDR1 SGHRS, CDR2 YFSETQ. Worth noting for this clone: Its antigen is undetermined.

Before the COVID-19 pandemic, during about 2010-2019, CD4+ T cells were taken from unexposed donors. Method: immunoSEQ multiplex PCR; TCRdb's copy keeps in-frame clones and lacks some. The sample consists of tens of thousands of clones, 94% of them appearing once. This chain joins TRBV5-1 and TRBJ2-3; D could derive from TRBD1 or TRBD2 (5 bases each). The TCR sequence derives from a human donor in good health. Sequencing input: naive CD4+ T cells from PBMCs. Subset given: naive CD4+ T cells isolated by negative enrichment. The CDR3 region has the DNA TGCGCCAGCAGCTTGGTTGGGACGACACCAGATACGCAGTATTTT. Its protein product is CASSLVGTTPDTQYF.